The rows below give T cell receptor beta chains drawn from one sample of a study of control samples from healthy donors and cancer patients. Here immunoSEQ multiplex PCR was the method, and the copy in TCRdb shows in-frame clones only, minus some. The table shows about 22,000 clones, with around 83% occurring only once. The sample taken for sequencing was PBMCs. Receptor source: a man aged 55 to 69 with head and neck cancer. The CDR3 runs from the conserved cysteine through the conserved F or W. The order of the fields is D gene, J gene, clone size, V gene, CDR3 protein, CDR3 DNA. A D gene is named only where the DNA matches it firmly. Expanded clones are given a class, and other clones once, few, many or no size at all.

>NA|TRBJ2-2|NA|TRBV5-4
CASSLTQLTGELFF
TGTGCCAGCAGCCTCACACAGTTGACCGGGGAGCTGTTTTTT
>TRBD1|TRBJ2-5|NA|TRBV14
CASSQAGTGGAETQYF
TGTGCCAGCAGCCAAGCCGGGACAGGGGGCGCGGAGACCCAGTACTTC
>TRBD2|TRBJ2-3|few|TRBV5-1
CASSPGVAGHTDTQYF
TGCGCCAGCAGCCCCGGAGTAGCGGGACACACAGATACGCAGTATTTT
>TRBD2|TRBJ2-7|NA|TRBV6-2/TRBV6-3
CASSYGTSGGFAYEQYF
TGTGCCAGCAGTTACGGGACTAGCGGGGGGTTCGCCTACGAGCAGTACTTC
>NA|TRBJ2-5|NA|TRBV5-4
CASSFKVRETQYF
TGTGCCAGCAGCTTTAAAGTGCGTGAGACCCAGTACTTC
>NA|TRBJ2-1|NA|TRBV7-2
CASSIGQPLNEQFF
TGTGCCAGCAGCATTGGACAGCCACTCAATGAGCAGTTCTTC
>NA|TRBJ2-6|NA|TRBV6-1
CASSGPETSGANVLTF
TGTGCCAGCAGTGGTCCAGAAACCTCTGGGGCCAACGTCCTGACTTTC
>TRBD1|TRBJ2-1|NA|TRBV28
CASRGTDRGENNEQFF
TGTGCCAGCAGGGGAACGGACAGGGGCGAAAACAATGAGCAGTTCTTC
>NA|TRBJ2-2|NA|TRBV5-5
CASSLAGVNTGELFF
TGTGCCAGCAGCTTAGCAGGGGTGAACACCGGGGAGCTGTTTTTT
>TRBD1|TRBJ1-4|NA|TRBV27
CASSLSGTGGEKLFF
TGTGCCAGCAGTTTGTCCGGGACAGGAGGTGAAAAACTGTTTTTT
>NA|TRBJ2-7|NA|TRBV27
CASSFQGSGSYEQYF
TGTGCCAGCAGTTTCCAGGGTTCGGGCTCCTACGAGCAGTACTTC
>NA|TRBJ1-3|NA|TRBV18
CASSPAGEVSGNTIYF
TGTGCCAGCTCACCGGCAGGGGAAGTATCTGGAAACACCATATATTTT
>NA|TRBJ2-7|NA|TRBV30
CAWREAKDYEQYF
TGTGCCTGGAGGGAGGCAAAGGACTACGAGCAGTACTTC
>NA|TRBJ2-2|NA|TRBV4-3
CASSLETGTNTGELFF
TGCGCCAGCAGCCTCGAGACGGGGACAAACACCGGGGAGCTGTTTTTT
>NA|TRBJ1-5|NA|TRBV11-2
CASSFGGNQPQHF
TGTGCCAGCAGCTTTGGGGGGAACCAGCCCCAGCATTTT
>NA|TRBJ1-1|NA|TRBV30
CAWRGRGDTEAFF
TGTGCCTGGAGGGGGAGAGGGGACACTGAAGCTTTCTTT
>NA|TRBJ1-2|NA|TRBV3-1/TRBV3-2
CASSLDITMRGYTF
TGTGCCAGCAGCCTAGACATCACCATGAGGGGCTACACCTTC
>TRBD1|TRBJ2-2|NA|TRBV5-1
CASSSDRGGAGELFF
TGCGCCAGCAGCTCGGACAGGGGAGGGGCCGGGGAGCTGTTTTTT
>NA|TRBJ2-6|NA|TRBV4-3
CASSGRAGFSGANVLTF
TGCGCCAGCAGCGGGCGGGCGGGGTTCTCTGGGGCCAACGTCCTGACTTTC
>NA|TRBJ1-1|once|TRBV6-2/TRBV6-3
CASSYVGGAGNTEAFF
TGTGCCAGCAGTTACGTCGGGGGCGCGGGGAACACTGAAGCTTTCTTT
>NA|TRBJ1-3|NA|TRBV6-6
CASSPEDPHETGNTIYF
TGTGCCAGCAGTCCCGAGGATCCCCATGAGACTGGAAACACCATATATTTT
>NA|TRBJ1-1|few|TRBV5-6
CASSLGWQGNTEAFF
TGTGCCAGCAGCTTAGGCTGGCAGGGGAACACTGAAGCTTTCTTT
>TRBD1|TRBJ2-7|NA|TRBV7-9
CASSQQTGDWTYEQYF
TGTGCCAGCAGCCAACAAACAGGGGATTGGACATACGAGCAGTACTTC
>TRBD1|TRBJ2-3|few|TRBV5-6
CASSLDRVGTDTQYF
TGTGCCAGCAGTCTGGACAGGGTGGGGACAGATACGCAGTATTTT